Listed here are 32 T cell receptor beta chains from one sample, sequenced in a study of Ad26.COV2.S vaccination and SARS-CoV-2 variants. Treatment indicated: about 20 received Ad26.COV2.S at low or high dose, single or two shots; several received placebo; per-sample allocation not given. Day 63 after the first injection of vaccine or placebo was the sampling time. Clones were sequenced by immunoSEQ multiplex PCR, and TCRdb holds only the in-frame ones, with some missing. The sample lists roughly 700,000 clones, about 89% occurring once. The source was peripheral blood, collected in a trial of Ad26.COV2.S vaccine versus placebo. These receptors all come from a person aged 18-60 years who received the Ad26.COV2.S COVID-19 vaccine or a placebo.

The V and J genes are TRBV6-5 and TRBJ1-3; D is perhaps TRBD1 (5 bases). V shed 0 bases and J shed 0 bases, with 9 bases lying between them. Germline V lookup: CDR1 MNHEY, CDR2 SVGAGI. The CDR3 runs 16 residues. This chain's CDR3 is CASSYSRGASGNTIYF. For the CDR3, the DNA is TGTGCCAGCAGTTACTCTCGCGGGGCCTCTGGAAACACCATATATTTT.

This clone was found once. Other DNA sequences within the sample encode an identical CDR3. The chain links TRBV5-1 to TRBJ1-5; D is undetermined. Germline-derived CDR1 and CDR2 are SGHRS and YFSETQ. There are 13 residues in the CDR3. The ends were cut back, 3 bases at V and 5 bases at J, with 9 bases in the middle. In DNA form, the CDR3 reads TGCGCCAGCAGCTCGGACGGTTATCAGCCCCAGCATTTT. Its translation is CASSSDGYQPQHF.

The V call is TRBV25-1, the J call TRBJ1-4; D is undetermined. Trimming left V 6 bases short and J 6 bases short, with 8 bases between. The germline V gene has CDR1 MGHDK and CDR2 SYGVNS. The CDR3 loop spans 12 amino acids. The CDR3 nucleotides read TGTGCCAGCAGGGGTGGGGATGAAAAACTGTTTTTT. It translates to CASRGGDEKLFF.

This sequence joins TRBV28 and TRBJ2-5; 13 positions agree with TRBD2. The trim removed 7 bases at V and 7 bases at J, leaving 9 bases unmatched. This CDR3 region has 15 residues. Germline lookup yields CDR1 MDHEN and CDR2 SYDVKM. CDR3: CASNPRLAGGGTQYF. In DNA, the CDR3 is TGTGCCAGCAATCCACGACTAGCGGGAGGAGGGACCCAGTACTTC.

This chain uses TRBV7-2 with TRBJ1-4; D is unclear. Per the germline V gene, CDR1 is SGHTA and CDR2 is FQGNSA. V lost 3 bases, J lost 2 bases, and 10 bases lay in between. The CDR3 covers 15 residues. The CDR3 coding sequence is TGTGCCAGCAGCTTCTCCGGGGTGACTAATGAAAAACTGTTTTTT. This gives the protein CASSFSGVTNEKLFF. Complete variable domain (other parts from reference TRBV7-2 and TRBJ1-4): GAGVSQSPSNKVTEKGKDVELRCDPISGHTALYWYRQSLGQGLEFLIYFQGNSAPDKSGLPSDRFSAERTGGSVSTLTIQRTQQEDSAVYLCASSFSGVTNEKLFFGSGTQLSVL.

The chain uses TRBV30 and TRBJ1-2; D perhaps matches TRBD1 (5 bases). Germline CDR1 reads GTSNPN; CDR2 reads SVGIG (reference sequence). This CDR3 is 10 amino acids long. V gave up 8 bases and J gave up 8 bases, with 12 bases separating them. The CDR3 is CARGDRGYTF. CDR3 DNA: TGTGCCCGGGGGGATCGGGGCTACACCTTC.

The V gene is TRBV24-1, the J gene TRBJ2-2; the D call may be TRBD1 or TRBD2 (5 bases each). This CDR3 spans 16 amino acids. Per the germline V gene, CDR1 is KGHDR and CDR2 is SFDVKD. The ends were cut back, 5 bases at V and 7 bases at J, with 19 bases in the middle. The CDR3 is CATSVVRDPNVGELFF. In DNA form, the CDR3 reads TGTGCCACCAGTGTAGTTAGGGACCCGAACGTCGGGGAGCTGTTTTTT.

The genes are TRBV30 and TRBJ1-2, with a possible D match to TRBD1 (5 bases). CDR1 is GTSNPN, CDR2 SVGIG, per germline (reference sequence). The CDR3 loop spans 14 amino acids. Between the trimmed V and J ends, which lost 0 bases and 4 bases, there was a span of 12 bases. Here the CDR3 DNA reads TGTGCCTGGAGTGTCGGAACCGGGACCTATGGCTACACCTTC. It specifies CAWSVGTGTYGYTF.

The V and J genes are TRBV10-3 and TRBJ2-1; TRBD2 might be the D (7 bases). The germline V gene encodes CDR1 ENHRY and CDR2 SYGVKD. The CDR3 length is 16 residues. Trimming took off 4 bases at V and 1 base at J, with 14 bases between the two ends. The CDR3: CAISGVGGASYNEQFF. CDR3 sequence (DNA): TGTGCCATCAGTGGAGTGGGGGGGGCTTCCTACAATGAGCAGTTCTTC.

V gene TRBV5-6 combines with J gene TRBJ2-1; 10 positions agree with TRBD2. The J segment lost 5 bases and the V segment lost 0 bases, leaving 8 bases of the junction unmatched. The CDR3 covers 17 residues. Looked up from germline, CDR1 is SGHDT and CDR2 is YYEEEE. CDR3: CASSLDWTSGKHNEQFF. The CDR3 DNA follows: TGTGCCAGCAGCTTGGATTGGACTAGCGGTAAACACAATGAGCAGTTCTTC.

This chain joins TRBV6-6 and TRBJ2-3; 12 bases align to TRBD2. V lost 2 bases to trimming and J lost 4 bases; unmatched junction nucleotides: 4. The CDR3 contains 16 residues. Germline CDR1 and CDR2: MNHNY and SVGAGI (reference sequence). The chain's CDR3 is CASSYASGRGPDTQYF. The CDR3 DNA follows: TGTGCCAGCAGTTACGCTAGCGGGAGGGGGCCAGATACGCAGTATTTT.

The chain combines TRBV9 with TRBJ2-2, with D perhaps matching TRBD2 (6 bases). Germline CDR1 SGDLS, CDR2 YYNGEE. CDR3 size: 14 residues. V dropped 5 bases and J dropped 2 bases, with 10 bases sitting between them. The CDR3 DNA follows: TGTGCCAGCAGGTTAGCGGAAAACACCGGGGAGCTGTTTTTT. Translated, it gives CASRLAENTGELFF.

The V and J genes are TRBV11-2 and TRBJ2-1, with D possibly TRBD1 on 6 matching bases. Trimming shortened V by 5 bases and J by 7 bases, and 18 bases separated the two germline ends. The CDR3 length is 15 residues. Per germline, CDR1 SGHAT and CDR2 FQNNGV. The CDR3 loop is CASSPVKAGVNEQFF. CDR3 nucleotide sequence: TGTGCCAGCAGCCCCGTGAAAGCAGGGGTGAATGAGCAGTTCTTC. Drawing the rest from reference TRBV11-2 and TRBJ2-1, the complete variable domain is EAGVAQSPRYKIIEKRQSVAFWCNPISGHATLYWYQQILGQGPKLLIQFQNNGVVDDSQLPKDRFSAERLKGVDSTLKIQPAKLEDSAVYLCASSPVKAGVNEQFFGPGTRLTVL.

The gene calls are TRBV27 and TRBJ1-3; D gene unclear. CDR1 MNHEY and CDR2 SMNVEV come from the germline V gene (reference sequence). Between the trimmed V and J ends, which lost 3 bases and 2 bases, there was a span of 8 bases. The CDR3 sequence is 14 residues long. The CDR3 sequence is CASSLSNAGNTIYF. Written as DNA, the CDR3 is TGTGCCAGCAGTTTGTCTAATGCTGGAAACACCATATATTTT.

V and J are TRBV3-1 (or the pseudogene TRBV3-2) and TRBJ1-1, with D possibly TRBD1 on 5 matching bases. Trimming took off 3 bases at V and 6 bases at J, with 11 bases between the two ends. The V gene's germline CDR1 is LGHDT and CDR2 YNNKEL (reference sequence). The CDR3 length is 13 residues. For the CDR3, the DNA is TGTGCCAGCAGCCAGTTTGGGGGTGCTGAAGCTTTCTTT. Its protein product is CASSQFGGAEAFF.

The chain uses TRBV7-2 and TRBJ1-2; no definite D call. CDR3 length: 14 residues. V was shortened by 1 base and J by 1 base, with 7 bases between the two germline ends. Germline-derived CDR1 and CDR2 are SGHTA and FQGNSA. The CDR3 bases are TGTGCCAGCAGCTTAGTTCGGGTTAACTATGGCTACACCTTC. It encodes CASSLVRVNYGYTF.

The chain combines TRBV19 with TRBJ1-2; D perhaps matches TRBD1 (5 bases). Germline CDR1 is LNHDA and CDR2 is SQIVND (reference sequence). The CDR3 runs to 14 residues. Trimming took 5 bases from V and 2 from J, leaving 12 bases between them. The CDR3 nucleotides read TGTGCCAGTAGTCCTGCAGGGAAGAACTATGGCTACACCTTC. Amino acid sequence: CASSPAGKNYGYTF. Together with reference TRBV19 and TRBJ1-2, the CDR3 gives the full variable domain: DGGITQSPKYLFRKEGQNVTLSCEQNLNHDAMYWYRQDPGQGLRLIYYSQIVNDFQKGDIAEGYSVSREKKESFPLTVTSAQKNPTAFYLCASSPAGKNYGYTFGSGTRLTVV.

J is TRBJ1-5 and V is TRBV4-2, with D uncertain. CDR3 length: 16 amino acids. Germline CDR1 and CDR2: LGHNA and YNFKEQ. Trimming took 0 bases from V and 3 from J, leaving 12 bases between them. The CDR3 reads CASSQDWGASNQPQHF. CDR3 sequence (DNA): TGTGCCAGCAGCCAAGACTGGGGAGCTTCCAATCAGCCCCAGCATTTT.

The genes are TRBV7-2 and TRBJ2-5, with TRBD2 matching over 11 bases. Trimming removed 1 base from V and 5 bases from J; junction bases left unmatched: 3. This CDR3 spans 15 amino acids. CDR1 and CDR2 from the germline V gene are SGHTA and FQGNSA. The CDR3 region has the DNA TGTGCCAGCAGCTTAGTAGCGGGGGGGCCGGAGACCCAGTACTTC. Its protein product is CASSLVAGGPETQYF.

The rearrangement joins TRBV24-1 to TRBJ2-1; D remains unclear. Trimming removed 7 bases at V and 5 bases at J, with 14 bases between. Per the germline V gene, CDR1 is KGHDR and CDR2 is SFDVKD. CDR3 length equals 14 residues. In DNA, the CDR3 is TGTGCCACCAGCCCCCTAGGCCGTGACAATGAGCAGTTCTTC. This encodes CATSPLGRDNEQFF.

This chain connects TRBV5-4 to TRBJ2-4, with 9 bases matching TRBD1. The germline CDR1 and CDR2 sequences are SGHNT and YYREEE (reference sequence). The junction had 6 bases not matched to a gene; V was cut back by 4 bases and J by 7 bases. CDR3 size: 14 residues. CDR3 bases: TGTGCCAGCAGCGCACAGGGGGCGGAGAACATTCAGTACTTC. Its protein product is CASSAQGAENIQYF.

This clone was seen just once. The gene calls are TRBV24-1 and TRBJ1-5; D ambiguous. The CDR3 is 15 residues long. CDR1 and CDR2 from the germline V gene are KGHDR and SFDVKD. V was clipped by 9 bases and J by 2 bases, with 16 bases between them. The CDR3 sequence is CATPVAAPGNQPQHF. In DNA form, the CDR3 reads TGTGCCACCCCGGTGGCAGCCCCGGGCAATCAGCCCCAGCATTTT.

J is TRBJ1-2 and V is TRBV27; possible D gene TRBD1, 5 bases. The CDR3 consists of 17 residues. CDR1 MNHEY and CDR2 SMNVEV come from the germline V gene (reference sequence). Trimming removed 5 bases at V and 3 bases at J, with 22 bases between. In DNA, the CDR3 is TGTGCCAGCAGTCCCAATTGGGACCGCGGACGGGACTATGGCTACACCTTC. Residues: CASSPNWDRGRDYGYTF.

The chain uses TRBV19 and TRBJ2-5; 13 bases are a match to TRBD2. The CDR3 is made up of 18 amino acids. Germline trimming cut 3 bases from V and 4 bases from J; bases unmatched to any gene: 11. From germline, CDR1 is LNHDA and CDR2 SQIVND (reference sequence). CDR3 protein: CASSIGATSGGSGETQYF. CDR3 nucleotides: TGTGCCAGTAGTATTGGTGCGACTAGCGGGGGGTCAGGAGAGACCCAGTACTTC.

The V and J genes are TRBV6-4 and TRBJ2-1, with D tentatively TRBD1 (6 bases). This CDR3 is 12 amino acids long. The germline CDR1 and CDR2 sequences are MRHNA and SNTAGT. V was clipped by 3 bases and J by 12 bases, with 12 bases between them. The CDR3 is CASSDGPGVQFF. The CDR3 nucleotides read TGTGCCAGCAGTGATGGCCCAGGGGTGCAGTTCTTC.

The V and J genes are TRBV6-5 and TRBJ2-7; 8 positions agree with TRBD2. J lost 1 base, V lost 7 bases, and 6 bases had no gene match. This CDR3 comprises 14 residues. Germline values: CDR1 MNHEY, CDR2 SVGAGI. In DNA, the CDR3 is TGTGCCAGCAAGGCAGCGGGGGTATCCTACGAGCAGTACTTC. Protein: CASKAAGVSYEQYF.

The V call is TRBV5-4, the J call TRBJ2-7; D might be TRBD1 (5 bases). In germline, CDR1 is SGHNT, CDR2 YYREEE (reference sequence). Trimming cost V 4 bases and J 4 bases, with 18 bases left between them. The CDR3 is made up of 15 amino acids. CDR3 DNA sequence: TGTGCCAGCAGCCCCCGATTGGGGCTAGGTTACGAGCAGTACTTC. It specifies CASSPRLGLGYEQYF.

The chain is built from TRBV30 and TRBJ1-2; 9 bases line up with TRBD1. This CDR3 region has 14 residues. Germline trimming cut 4 bases from V and 8 bases from J; bases unmatched to any gene: 11. Germline-derived CDR1 and CDR2 are GTSNPN and SVGIG (reference sequence). The CDR3: CAWTPGDRAYGYTF. In DNA, the CDR3 is TGTGCCTGGACCCCCGGGGACAGGGCTTACGGCTACACCTTC.

The V and J genes are TRBV9 and TRBJ1-1; 8 bases map to TRBD1. V shed 4 bases, J shed 4 bases, and the junction held 9 bases outside the gene matches. Germline V gene data show CDR1 as SGDLS and CDR2 as YYNGEE. This CDR3 comprises 15 residues. The CDR3 DNA reads as TGTGCCAGCAGCCTCGGACAGGGACTTCGCACTGAAGCTTTCTTT. Encoded protein: CASSLGQGLRTEAFF.

J is TRBJ1-5 and V is TRBV11-1; the D is unclear. Trimming shortened V by 3 bases and J by 4 bases, and 7 bases separated the two germline ends. CDR1 is SGHAT, CDR2 FQDESV, per germline (reference sequence). The CDR3 loop spans 13 amino acids. CDR3 sequence (DNA): TGTGCCAGCAGCTTCCAGCAGAATCAGCCCCAGCATTTT. It specifies CASSFQQNQPQHF.

This rearrangement joins TRBV18 to TRBJ2-7; D is uncertain. The length of the CDR3 is 13 residues. Germline V gives CDR1 KGHSH, CDR2 LQKENI. Trimming removed 2 bases at V and 1 base at J, with 6 bases between. The CDR3 nucleotides read TGTGCCAGCTCACCAATTCAGTCCTACGAGCAGTACTTC. This encodes CASSPIQSYEQYF.

This chain joins TRBV5-1 and TRBJ2-1; D not certain. V lost 0 bases and J lost 10, with 11 bases in between. This CDR3 has 13 amino acids. Germline V lookup: CDR1 SGHRS, CDR2 YFSETQ. CDR3 nucleotide sequence: TGCGCCAGCAGCTTGGATACCGTTGGGGAGCAGTTCTTC. This gives the protein CASSLDTVGEQFF.